This entry concerns a single TCR beta chain. Its antigen is unidentified. The data were obtained in a study of vaccination and CD4 T cells after COVID-19. Study as a whole: Six male and four female convalescents took part, two of them Hispanic. Overlapping spike pools from SARS-CoV-2 and HCoV-NL63, HCoV-OC43 and HCoV-229E served as culture stimuli.

Scientists ran DNA taken from cultured CD4+ T cells through the Oncomine TCR Beta short-read assay for sequencing. TCRdb re-analysed the PCR reads in MiXCR, keeping a single row per CDR3 protein. The data hold around 19,000 distinct CDR3 sequences, with about half observed a single time. The treatment denotes: 10-day PBMC culture with coronavirus spike peptide pools or control peptides (ViraFEST assay). ViraFEST grew antigen-specific T cells using peptide pools, then sequenced TCRs. Germline CDR1 SGHRS, CDR2 YFSETQ. Trimming took 3 bases from V and 3 from J, leaving 12 bases between them. The CDR3 is made up of 14 amino acids. Study conclusions and caveats: Detection of a median about 85% of reactive clones in convalescent patients was confined to the period after vaccination.

The V and J genes are TRBV5-1 and TRBJ1-2, with no clear D. Sample: CD4+ T cells from blood, cultured in vitro. This sequence was found in a human donor who had recovered from COVID-19. The CDR3 sequence: CASSWARADYGYTF. CDR3 nucleotides: TGCGCCAGCAGCTGGGCTCGAGCCGACTATGGCTACACCTTC. The full variable domain, with the rest looked up from reference TRBV5-1 and TRBJ1-2, is KAGVTQTPRYLIKTRGQQVTLSCSPISGHRSVSWYQQTPGQGLQFLFEYFSETQRNKGNFPGRFSGRQFSNSRSEMNVSTLELGDSALYLCASSWARADYGYTFGSGTRLTVV.